These 32 T cell receptor beta chains came from one sample sequenced in a study of OX40 agonist ivuxolimab in advanced cancers. The data were produced by immunoSEQ multiplex PCR, yet TCRdb's version contains in-frame clones alone and is incomplete. Of approximately 70,000 clones in the sample, around nine tenths were seen once. The sequences come from CD4+ or CD8+ T cells sorted from blood, collected in a trial of the OX40 agonist ivuxolimab. The receptors here all came from an adult with an advanced solid tumor such as melanoma, head and neck, liver or kidney cancer.

V usage is TRBV28 and J usage is TRBJ2-1; D is perhaps TRBD1 or TRBD2 (6 bases each). This CDR3 region has 16 residues. The V gene lost 7 bases and the J gene lost 6 bases, with 22 bases spanning the gap. Germline CDR1 is MDHEN and CDR2 is SYDVKM. The DNA for the CDR3 is TGTGCCAGCACCCCACCCCGGGGGCATAAGGGCAATGAGCAGTTCTTC. It specifies CASTPPRGHKGNEQFF.

The rearrangement uses TRBV18 and TRBJ2-5, with a possible D match to TRBD1 (5 bases). The V end lost 5 bases, the J end lost 5 bases, and 12 bases lay between the germline ends. CDR3 length: 13 amino acids. Germline CDR1 and CDR2: KGHSH and LQKENI. The CDR3 sequence is CASSTDNRETQYF. In DNA, the CDR3 is TGTGCCAGCTCAACGGACAATAGGGAGACCCAGTACTTC.

CDR3: CASSWSANTEAFF. DNA of the CDR3: TGTGCCAGTAGTTGGTCAGCGAACACTGAAGCTTTCTTT. This sequence joins TRBV19 and TRBJ1-1; no reliable D call. The germline CDR1 and CDR2 sequences are LNHDA and SQIVND (reference sequence). This CDR3 is 13 amino acids long. Trimming took off 5 bases at V and 1 base at J, with 8 bases between the two ends.

The rearrangement joins TRBV5-1 to TRBJ2-2; D is unresolved. V lost 1 base to trimming and J lost 0 bases, with 10 bases between them. Germline CDR1 SGHRS, CDR2 YFSETQ. The CDR3 totals 16 residues. CDR3 coding DNA: TGCGCCAGCAGCTTGAGACCTCTACCGAACACCGGGGAGCTGTTTTTT. This gives the protein CASSLRPLPNTGELFF.

The rearrangement uses TRBV9 and TRBJ1-1; the match to TRBD1 covers 9 bases. Germline CDR1 is SGDLS and CDR2 is YYNGEE. This CDR3 spans 17 amino acids. With V trimmed by 0 bases and J by 8 bases, 14 bases remained unmatched. CDR3: CASSVGGTGHPNREAFF. In DNA form, the CDR3 reads TGTGCCAGCAGCGTAGGTGGGACAGGGCACCCTAACAGGGAAGCTTTCTTT.

V gene TRBV29-1 combines with J gene TRBJ2-3, with 8 bases lining up with TRBD2. Germline CDR1 is SQVTM and CDR2 is ANQGSEA. Trimming took 8 bases from V and 3 from J; bases not matched to a gene: 4. The length of the CDR3 is 12 residues. CDR3 in amino acids: CSSTSGTDTQYF. CDR3 bases: TGCAGCTCAACTAGCGGTACAGATACGCAGTATTTT.

This clone was seen a few times. The chain links TRBV5-4 to TRBJ2-1; the match to TRBD2 covers 12 bases. The length of the CDR3 is 18 residues. In germline, CDR1 is SGHNT, CDR2 YYREEE (reference sequence). Trimming took 2 bases from V and 9 from J; bases not matched to a gene: 15. This chain's CDR3 is CASSLRLAGAGDVSEQFF. CDR3 nucleotide sequence: TGTGCCAGCAGCTTAAGACTAGCGGGGGCGGGGGATGTCAGTGAGCAGTTCTTC.

This sequence joins TRBV7-2 and TRBJ2-7; D remains unclear. Between the trimmed V and J ends, which lost 2 bases and 6 bases, there was a span of 11 bases. The CDR3 loop spans 13 amino acids. The V gene's germline CDR1 is SGHTA and CDR2 FQGNSA. The DNA for the CDR3 is TGTGCCAGCAGCTTACCCCCGCCTCGCGAGCAGTACTTC. This translates into CASSLPPPREQYF.

The chain joins TRBV29-1 to TRBJ1-1, with D perhaps matching TRBD1 (5 bases). V was trimmed by 5 bases and J by 4 bases, leaving 20 bases between them. The germline gives CDR1 SQVTM, CDR2 ANQGSEA. The CDR3 has 15 residues. The chain's CDR3 is CSVPKDGGWSTEAFF. CDR3 coding DNA: TGCAGCGTTCCCAAGGATGGGGGATGGAGCACTGAAGCTTTCTTT.

The rearrangement joins TRBV23-1 to TRBJ2-3; no clear D. TRBV23-1 is identified as an open reading frame with a role that is uncertain. The CDR3 spans 13 residues. Trimming removed 11 bases at V and 0 bases at J, with 12 bases between. The CDR3 DNA follows: TGCGCCGGCCGGGCATCAAGCACAGATACGCAGTATTTT. Amino acid sequence: CAGRASSTDTQYF.

This chain links TRBV18 with TRBJ1-5; 7 bases map to TRBD1. CDR3 length: 13 amino acids. CDR1 KGHSH and CDR2 LQKENI come from the germline V gene. V lost 6 bases and J lost 5; bases outside the gene matches: 4. This CDR3 reads CASSPGTDQPQHF. The CDR3 DNA is TGTGCCAGCTCCCCCGGGACAGATCAGCCCCAGCATTTT. Filled out from reference TRBV18 and TRBJ1-5, the complete variable domain reads NAGVMQNPRHLVRRRGQEARLRCSPMKGHSHVYWYRQLPEEGLKFMVYLQKENIIDESGMPKERFSAEFPKEGPSILRIQQVVRGDSAAYFCASSPGTDQPQHFGDGTRLSIL.

The rearrangement links TRBV5-4 to TRBJ2-5, with a weak D call TRBD2 (5 bases). Germline V gives CDR1 SGHNT, CDR2 YYREEE (reference sequence). V dropped 0 bases and J dropped 5 bases, with 14 bases sitting between them. The CDR3 runs to 15 residues. This CDR3 reads CASSLDLSGGETQYF. The CDR3 DNA reads as TGTGCCAGCAGCTTGGACTTATCCGGCGGGGAGACCCAGTACTTC.

The CDR3 protein is CASSLSRNYEQYF. CDR3 nucleotides: TGCGCCAGCAGCTTGAGTCGGAACTACGAGCAGTACTTC. The chain has TRBV5-1 and TRBJ2-7; D is uncertain. This CDR3 is built from 13 residues. With 1 base removed from V and 3 bases from J, the gap between germline ends came to 8 bases. Germline CDR1 SGHRS, CDR2 YFSETQ.

For the CDR3, the DNA is TGCAGCGTAAACAGGAATGGCTACACCTTC. Its protein is CSVNRNGYTF. The chain is built from TRBV29-1 and TRBJ1-2; a possible D gene is TRBD1 (5 bases). The CDR3 sequence is 10 residues long. In germline, CDR1 is SQVTM, CDR2 ANQGSEA. The V end was cut by 6 bases, the J end by 6 bases, with 8 bases between.

V gene TRBV5-1 combines with J gene TRBJ2-4, with D possibly being TRBD2 (6 bases). Per the germline V gene, CDR1 is SGHRS and CDR2 is YFSETQ. Trimming shortened V by 2 bases and J by 1 base, and 10 bases separated the two germline ends. The CDR3 is 15 residues long. The CDR3 region has the DNA TGCGCCAGCAGCTTTGGGGGGTCGGCCAAAAACATTCAGTACTTC. Its protein is CASSFGGSAKNIQYF.

This chain connects TRBV6-6 to TRBJ2-7; 10 nucleotides agree with TRBD2. J gave up 0 bases and V 6 bases, and 5 bases lay outside the gene matches. The CDR3 covers 15 residues. The germline gives CDR1 MNHNY, CDR2 SVGAGI (reference sequence). CDR3 in amino acids: CASRVAGGPSYEQYF. For the CDR3, the DNA is TGTGCCAGCAGGGTAGCGGGAGGCCCCTCCTACGAGCAGTACTTC.

The J gene is TRBJ2-5, the V gene TRBV5-1; 8 nucleotides agree with TRBD2. CDR1 and CDR2 (germline): SGHRS, YFSETQ. The CDR3 is 15 residues long. V was pared by 1 base and J by 5 bases, with 7 bases of the junction left unmatched. The CDR3 sequence is CASSLSSGRGETQYF. The CDR3 coding sequence is TGCGCCAGCAGCTTGTCCAGCGGGAGAGGGGAGACCCAGTACTTC.

This chain joins TRBV28 and TRBJ1-4, with 7 bases lining up with TRBD1. V lost 5 bases, J lost 8 bases, and 8 bases stayed unmatched. The germline V gene has CDR1 MDHEN and CDR2 SYDVKM. The CDR3 covers 14 residues. CDR3 sequence: CASSIGTVGEKLFF. The CDR3, as DNA: TGTGCCAGCAGTATCGGGACAGTAGGGGAAAAACTGTTTTTT.

Turning to this clone: Germline is not matched at one junction end, which may reflect a read error. J is TRBJ1-1 and V is TRBV6-6; D ambiguous. The CDR3 consists of 11 residues. CDR1 is MNHNY and CDR2 is SVGAGI in the germline V gene (reference sequence). The CDR3 DNA reads TGTGCCAGCAGTGACTCACGGAGGGCTTTCTTT. Protein sequence: CASSDSRRAFF.

V usage is TRBV5-4 and J usage is TRBJ2-3; 10 bases line up with TRBD1. Germline-derived CDR1 and CDR2 are SGHNT and YYREEE (reference sequence). The CDR3 length is 14 residues. V was clipped by 3 bases and J by 4 bases; unmatched bases: 2. DNA of the CDR3: TGTGCCAGCAGCTGGGACAGGGGCGCAGATACGCAGTATTTT. Encoded protein: CASSWDRGADTQYF.

With regard to this clone: The same CDR3 is also encoded by other DNA sequences in this sample. The V and J genes are TRBV30 and TRBJ1-3; possibly TRBD1 for D (5 bases). Between the trimmed V and J ends, which lost 0 bases and 3 bases, there was a span of 9 bases. There are 14 residues in the CDR3. Germline V gives CDR1 GTSNPN, CDR2 SVGIG (reference sequence). The CDR3 DNA is TGTGCCTGGAGTGTATCAGGGATTGGAAACACCATATATTTT. It translates to CAWSVSGIGNTIYF.

The rearrangement uses TRBV5-1 and TRBJ2-5; D gene uncertain. The germline V gene has CDR1 SGHRS and CDR2 YFSETQ. The V end was cut by 1 base, the J end by 1 base, with 8 bases between. CDR3 length equals 14 residues. This CDR3 reads CASSLTVTQETQYF. The CDR3 DNA sequence: TGCGCCAGCAGCTTGACGGTGACCCAAGAGACCCAGTACTTC. Supplemented by reference TRBV5-1 and TRBJ2-5, the full variable domain reads KAGVTQTPRYLIKTRGQQVTLSCSPISGHRSVSWYQQTPGQGLQFLFEYFSETQRNKGNFPGRFSGRQFSNSRSEMNVSTLELGDSALYLCASSLTVTQETQYFGPGTRLLVL.

This chain joins TRBV11-2 and TRBJ1-5, with TRBD1 identical over 7 bases. The ends lost 5 bases at V and 2 bases at J; junction bases unmatched: 3. This CDR3 is 14 amino acids long. Germline V gene lookup returns CDR1 SGHAT and CDR2 FQNNGV. This chain's CDR3 is CASSATGGNQPQHF. CDR3 DNA sequence: TGTGCCAGCAGCGCCACAGGGGGCAATCAGCCCCAGCATTTT.

The chain uses TRBV5-1 and TRBJ2-2; tentative D call: TRBD2 (7 bases). CDR1 SGHRS and CDR2 YFSETQ come from the germline V gene. This CDR3 region has 14 residues. Trimming stripped 2 bases from V and 7 bases from J, with 12 bases between. CDR3 sequence (DNA): TGCGCCAGCAGCTTCGGGGGGCGTAGCGGGGAGCTGTTTTTT. This encodes CASSFGGRSGELFF.

This CDR3 is CASSLTGGEETQYF. CDR3 in DNA: TGCGCCAGCAGCTTAACAGGGGGCGAAGAGACCCAGTACTTC. This sequence joins TRBV5-1 and TRBJ2-5; TRBD1 agrees at 9 bases. CDR1 is SGHRS, CDR2 YFSETQ, per germline. CDR3 size: 14 residues. V shed 2 bases, J shed 3 bases, and the junction held 2 bases outside the gene matches.

V and J are TRBV5-4 and TRBJ2-3; D might be TRBD1 (5 bases). Germline V gene sequence: CDR1 SGHNT, CDR2 YYREEE (reference sequence). The V and J ends lost 0 bases and 2 bases respectively, with 10 bases between them. The CDR3 runs to 15 residues. The DNA for the CDR3 is TGTGCCAGCAGCTTGGGTGGGGCCGCCACAGATACGCAGTATTTT. Its protein product is CASSLGGAATDTQYF.

The V gene is TRBV9, the J gene TRBJ2-1; D possibly corresponds to TRBD2 (5 bases). Deletions cut 3 bases from V and 1 base from J, with 14 bases between. Germline V gene sequence: CDR1 SGDLS, CDR2 YYNGEE. The CDR3 is 16 residues long. The CDR3 spells CASSALGGRSYNEQFF. In DNA, the CDR3 is TGTGCCAGCAGCGCCCTGGGCGGGCGTTCCTACAATGAGCAGTTCTTC.

The genes are TRBV6-5 and TRBJ2-7, with 7 positions matching TRBD1. J gave up 0 bases and V 10 bases, and 3 bases lay outside the gene matches. CDR3 length: 12 amino acids. The germline V gene encodes CDR1 MNHEY and CDR2 SVGAGI. CDR3 nucleotide sequence: TGTGCCACCAGGGACAGCTCCTACGAGCAGTACTTC. The encoded protein is CATRDSSYEQYF.

The rearrangement joins TRBV30 to TRBJ1-3, with 8 bases matching TRBD1. The CDR3 has 13 residues. Germline CDR1 reads GTSNPN; CDR2 reads SVGIG (reference sequence). After removal of 4 bases from V and 3 bases from J, the junction contained 2 bases not matched to a gene. The CDR3 DNA follows: TGTGCCTGGACAGGGGGCAGTGGAAACACCATATATTTT. It codes for CAWTGGSGNTIYF.

The chain carries TRBV5-3 and TRBJ2-1, with 8 bases that match TRBD1. TRBV5-3 is an ORF, and what it does is uncertain. V was pared by 10 bases and J by 0 bases, with 18 bases of the junction left unmatched. The CDR3 totals 18 residues. Here the CDR3 DNA reads TGTGCCTCATTACCGGGGACAGGTAATTCTCTCTCCTACAATGAGCAGTTCTTC. Protein product: CASLPGTGNSLSYNEQFF.

V usage is TRBV7-3 and J usage is TRBJ2-7; D is undetermined. Germline V gene data show CDR1 as SGHTA and CDR2 as FQGTGA. Trimming took off 5 bases at V and 3 bases at J, with 14 bases between the two ends. The CDR3 loop spans 14 amino acids. Written as DNA, the CDR3 is TGTGCCAGCAGCCCATCGGTCCAGAACTACGAGCAGTACTTC. It encodes CASSPSVQNYEQYF.

V usage is TRBV5-6 and J usage is TRBJ2-1; 12 bases match TRBD2. J lost 10 bases, V lost 4 bases, and 3 bases had no gene match. The germline gives CDR1 SGHDT, CDR2 YYEEEE. There are 13 residues in the CDR3. CDR3 sequence: CASSIGLAGEQFF. The DNA for the CDR3 is TGTGCCAGCAGCATCGGACTAGCGGGGGAGCAGTTCTTC.